This T cell receptor beta chain derives from a study of neurological immune-mediated disorders. This clonotype was recorded at least ten times. Its antigen is unknown. In each sequencing run, over 170 million TCR-beta sequences were generated from 15-18 subjects. TCRdb re-analysed the 5' RACE reads in MiXCR, keeping a single row per CDR3 protein. The sample holds tens of thousands of distinct CDR3 sequences; almost 3.5% are singletons and the top ten take around 3.7%. Study observations and caveats: TCR-beta repertoires seemed private in all groups, with no expanded CDR3 amino acid sequences shared. Association of the multiple sclerosis repertoire cluster with clinical or MRI features was not observed for any feature. One related-CDR3 cluster, found by phylogenetic grouping, held repertoires of 18 of 34 multiple sclerosis patients and is a possible signature.

The length of the CDR3 is 13 residues. With 5 bases removed from V and 4 bases from J, the gap between germline ends came to 8 bases. The V call is TRBV12-3 or TRBV12-4, the J call TRBJ1-4; D gene unclear. The material sequenced was PBMCs. This TCR came from a man aged 35 to 55 with multiple sclerosis. The chain's CDR3 is CASSRLINEKLFF. The CDR3 nucleotides read TGTGCCAGCAGTCGACTCATTAATGAAAAACTGTTTTTT.